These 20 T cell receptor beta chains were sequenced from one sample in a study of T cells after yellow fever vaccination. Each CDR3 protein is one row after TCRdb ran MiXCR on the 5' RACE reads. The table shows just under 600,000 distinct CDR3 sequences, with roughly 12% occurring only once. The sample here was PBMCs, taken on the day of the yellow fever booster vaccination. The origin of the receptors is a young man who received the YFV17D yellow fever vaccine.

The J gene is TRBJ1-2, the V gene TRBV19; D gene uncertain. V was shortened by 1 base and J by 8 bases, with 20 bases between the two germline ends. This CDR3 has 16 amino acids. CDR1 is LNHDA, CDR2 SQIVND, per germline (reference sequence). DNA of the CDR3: TGTGCCAGTAGTATAGGCGGCCGACACCGCTCGGACGGCTACACCTTC. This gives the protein CASSIGGRHRSDGYTF.

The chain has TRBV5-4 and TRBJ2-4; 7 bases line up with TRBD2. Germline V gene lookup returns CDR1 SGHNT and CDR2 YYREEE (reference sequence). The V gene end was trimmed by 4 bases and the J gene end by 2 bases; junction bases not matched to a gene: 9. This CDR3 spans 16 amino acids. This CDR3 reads CASSQGLGRTKNIQYF. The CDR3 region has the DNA TGTGCCAGCAGCCAAGGACTAGGGCGTACCAAAAACATTCAGTACTTC.

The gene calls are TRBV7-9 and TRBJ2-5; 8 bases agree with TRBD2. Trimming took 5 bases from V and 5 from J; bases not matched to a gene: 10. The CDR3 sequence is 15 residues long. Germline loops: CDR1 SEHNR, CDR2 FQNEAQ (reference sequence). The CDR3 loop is CASSTALTGGETQYF. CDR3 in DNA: TGTGCCAGCAGCACCGCCCTCACGGGGGGGGAGACCCAGTACTTC.

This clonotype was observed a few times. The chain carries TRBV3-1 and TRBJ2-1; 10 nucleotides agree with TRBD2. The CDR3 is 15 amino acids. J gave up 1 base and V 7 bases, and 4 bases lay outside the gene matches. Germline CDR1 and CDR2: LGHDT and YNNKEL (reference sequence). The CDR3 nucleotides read TGTGCCAGCACTCAAGCGGGAGGGTCCTACAATGAGCAGTTCTTC. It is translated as CASTQAGGSYNEQFF.

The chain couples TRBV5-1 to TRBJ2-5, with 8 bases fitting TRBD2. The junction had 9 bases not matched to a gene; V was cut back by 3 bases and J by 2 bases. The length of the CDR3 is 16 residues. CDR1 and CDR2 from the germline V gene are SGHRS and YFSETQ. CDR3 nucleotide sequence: TGCGCCAGCAGCTCCTTAACGGGAGGGGGACAAGAGACCCAGTACTTC. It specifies CASSSLTGGGQETQYF.

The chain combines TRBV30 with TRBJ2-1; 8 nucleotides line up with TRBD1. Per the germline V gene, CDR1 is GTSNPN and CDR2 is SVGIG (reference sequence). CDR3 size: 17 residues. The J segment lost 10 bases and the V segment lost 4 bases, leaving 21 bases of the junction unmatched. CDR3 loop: CAWTTPGKGRGLWEQFF. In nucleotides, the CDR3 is TGTGCCTGGACCACACCGGGAAAGGGCAGGGGGCTTTGGGAGCAGTTCTTC.

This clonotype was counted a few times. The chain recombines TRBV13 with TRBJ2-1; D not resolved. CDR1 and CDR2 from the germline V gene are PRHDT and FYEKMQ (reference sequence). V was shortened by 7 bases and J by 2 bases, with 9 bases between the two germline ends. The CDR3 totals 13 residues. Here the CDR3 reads CASTQRPYNEQFF. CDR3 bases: TGTGCCAGCACCCAACGACCCTACAATGAGCAGTTCTTC.

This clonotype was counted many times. The CDR3 sequence: CASTGTLTGETQYF. The CDR3 DNA follows: TGCGCCAGCACCGGGACTCTCACTGGGGAGACCCAGTACTTC. The chain is built from TRBV5-1 and TRBJ2-5; the D gene is possibly TRBD2 (6 bases). The germline CDR1 and CDR2 sequences are SGHRS and YFSETQ. This CDR3 has 14 residues. V was trimmed by 6 bases and J by 5 bases, leaving 17 bases between them.

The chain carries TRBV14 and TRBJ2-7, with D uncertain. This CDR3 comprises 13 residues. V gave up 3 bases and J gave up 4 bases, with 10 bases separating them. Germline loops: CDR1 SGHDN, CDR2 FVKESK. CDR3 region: CASSHVGEYEQYF. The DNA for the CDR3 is TGTGCCAGCAGCCATGTCGGAGAATACGAGCAGTACTTC. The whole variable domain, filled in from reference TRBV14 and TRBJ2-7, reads EAGVTQFPSHSVIEKGQTVTLRCDPISGHDNLYWYRRVMGKEIKFLLHFVKESKQDESGMPNNRFLAERTGGTYSTLKVQPAELEDSGVYFCASSHVGEYEQYFGPGTRLTVT.

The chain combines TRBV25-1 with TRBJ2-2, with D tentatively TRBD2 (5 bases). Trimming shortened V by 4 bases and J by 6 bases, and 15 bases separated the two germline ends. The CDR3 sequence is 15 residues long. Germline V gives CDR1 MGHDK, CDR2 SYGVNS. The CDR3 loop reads CASSAPDYFAGELFF. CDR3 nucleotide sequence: TGTGCCAGCAGTGCCCCTGACTACTTTGCCGGGGAGCTGTTTTTT.

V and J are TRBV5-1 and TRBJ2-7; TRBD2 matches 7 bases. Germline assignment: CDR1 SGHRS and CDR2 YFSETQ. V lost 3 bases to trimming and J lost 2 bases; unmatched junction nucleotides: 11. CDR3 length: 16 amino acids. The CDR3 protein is CASSWDYRDLTYEQYF. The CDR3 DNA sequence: TGCGCCAGCAGCTGGGACTACCGGGACTTAACCTACGAGCAGTACTTC.

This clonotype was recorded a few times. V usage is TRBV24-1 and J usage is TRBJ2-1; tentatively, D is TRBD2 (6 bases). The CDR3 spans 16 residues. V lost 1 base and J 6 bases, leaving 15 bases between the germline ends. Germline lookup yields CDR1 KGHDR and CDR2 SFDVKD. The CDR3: CATSDFGGGVGNEQFF. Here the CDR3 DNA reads TGTGCCACCAGTGATTTTGGCGGAGGGGTAGGCAATGAGCAGTTCTTC.

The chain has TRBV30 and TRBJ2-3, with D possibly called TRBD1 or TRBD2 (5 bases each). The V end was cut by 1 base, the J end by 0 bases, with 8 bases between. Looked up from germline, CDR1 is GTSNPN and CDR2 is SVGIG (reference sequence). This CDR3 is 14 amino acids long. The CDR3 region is CAWSAGPSTDTQYF. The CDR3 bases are TGTGCCTGGAGTGCGGGACCCAGCACAGATACGCAGTATTTT.

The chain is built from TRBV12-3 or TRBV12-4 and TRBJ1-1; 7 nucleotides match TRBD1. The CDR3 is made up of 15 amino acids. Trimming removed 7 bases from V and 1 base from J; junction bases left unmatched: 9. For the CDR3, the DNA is TGTGCCAGCAACCCGCGGGGACAGCAGAACACTGAAGCTTTCTTT. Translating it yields CASNPRGQQNTEAFF.

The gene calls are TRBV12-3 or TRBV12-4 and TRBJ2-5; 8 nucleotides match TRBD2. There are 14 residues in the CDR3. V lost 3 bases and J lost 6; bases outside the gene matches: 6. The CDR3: CASSFGREDKTQYF. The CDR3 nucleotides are TGTGCCAGCAGTTTTGGGCGGGAGGATAAGACCCAGTACTTC.

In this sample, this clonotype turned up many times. CDR3 region: CASSGAGGPPYEQYF. For the CDR3, the DNA is TGTGCCAGCAGTGGAGCGGGAGGGCCTCCCTACGAGCAGTACTTC. V gene TRBV27 combines with J gene TRBJ2-7; 10 positions agree with TRBD2. The J segment lost 2 bases and the V segment lost 5 bases, leaving 6 bases of the junction unmatched. From germline, CDR1 is MNHEY and CDR2 SMNVEV (reference sequence). This CDR3 contains 15 residues.

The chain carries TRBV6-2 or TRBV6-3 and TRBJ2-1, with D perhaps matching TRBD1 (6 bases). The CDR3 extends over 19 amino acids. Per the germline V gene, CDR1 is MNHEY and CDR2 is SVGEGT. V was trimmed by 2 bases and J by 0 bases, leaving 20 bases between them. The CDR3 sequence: CASSYQGWGVRSSYNEQFF. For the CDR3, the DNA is TGTGCCAGCAGTTACCAGGGGTGGGGAGTCCGGAGCTCCTACAATGAGCAGTTCTTC.

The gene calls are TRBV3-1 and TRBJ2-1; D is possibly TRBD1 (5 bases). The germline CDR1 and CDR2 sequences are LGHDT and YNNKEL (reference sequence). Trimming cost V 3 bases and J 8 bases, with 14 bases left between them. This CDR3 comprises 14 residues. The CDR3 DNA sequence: TGTGCCAGCAGCCAGGGGCGGATTGCTGATGAGCAGTTCTTC. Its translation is CASSQGRIADEQFF.

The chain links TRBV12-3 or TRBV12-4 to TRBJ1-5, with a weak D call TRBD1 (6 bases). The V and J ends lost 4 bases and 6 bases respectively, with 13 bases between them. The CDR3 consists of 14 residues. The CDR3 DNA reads TGTGCCAGCAGTTGGGGGGGCTTTGGTCAGCCCCAGCATTTT. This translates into CASSWGGFGQPQHF.

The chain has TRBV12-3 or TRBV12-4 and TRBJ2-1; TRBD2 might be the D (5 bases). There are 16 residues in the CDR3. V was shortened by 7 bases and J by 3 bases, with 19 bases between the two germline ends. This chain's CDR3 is CASNPTRPKDYNEQFF. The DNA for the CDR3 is TGTGCCAGCAACCCTACTAGACCGAAGGACTACAATGAGCAGTTCTTC.